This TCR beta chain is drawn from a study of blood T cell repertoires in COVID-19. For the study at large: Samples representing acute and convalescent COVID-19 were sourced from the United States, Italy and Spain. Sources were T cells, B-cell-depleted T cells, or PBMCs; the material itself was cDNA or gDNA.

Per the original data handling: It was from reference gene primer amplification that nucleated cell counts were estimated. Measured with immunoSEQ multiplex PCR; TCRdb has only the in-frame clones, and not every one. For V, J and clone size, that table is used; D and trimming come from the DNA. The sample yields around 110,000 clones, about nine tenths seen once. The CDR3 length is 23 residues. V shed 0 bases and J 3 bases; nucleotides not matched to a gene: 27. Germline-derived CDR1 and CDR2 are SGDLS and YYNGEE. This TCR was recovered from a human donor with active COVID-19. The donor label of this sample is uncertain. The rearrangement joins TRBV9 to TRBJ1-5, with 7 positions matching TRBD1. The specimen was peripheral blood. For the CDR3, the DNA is TGTGCCAGCAGCGTAGAGTTCTACCACCCCCAGACAGGGTTAACGGGGCACAATCAGCCCCAGCATTTT. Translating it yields CASSVEFYHPQTGLTGHNQPQHF.